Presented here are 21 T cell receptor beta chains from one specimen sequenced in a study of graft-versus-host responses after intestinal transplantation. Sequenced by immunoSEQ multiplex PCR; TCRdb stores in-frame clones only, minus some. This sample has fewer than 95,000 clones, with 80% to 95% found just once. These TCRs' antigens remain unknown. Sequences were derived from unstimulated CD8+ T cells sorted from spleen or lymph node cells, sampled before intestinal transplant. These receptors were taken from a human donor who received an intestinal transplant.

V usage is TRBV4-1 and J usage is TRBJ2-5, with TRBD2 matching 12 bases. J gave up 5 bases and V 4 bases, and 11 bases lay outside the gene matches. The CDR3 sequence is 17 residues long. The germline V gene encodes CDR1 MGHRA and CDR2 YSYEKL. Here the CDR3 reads CASSPRVLAGGDETQYF. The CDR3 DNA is TGCGCCAGCAGCCCAAGGGTGCTAGCGGGGGGGGACGAGACCCAGTACTTC.

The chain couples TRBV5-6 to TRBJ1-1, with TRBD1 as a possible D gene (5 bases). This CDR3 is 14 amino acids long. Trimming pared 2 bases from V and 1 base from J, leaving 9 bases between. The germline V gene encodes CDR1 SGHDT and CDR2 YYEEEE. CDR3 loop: CASSFPTENTEAFF. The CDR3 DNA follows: TGTGCCAGCAGCTTTCCGACAGAGAACACTGAAGCTTTCTTT.

The CDR3 sequence is CASSLQDRIYEQYF. CDR3 coding DNA: TGTGCCAGCAGCTTACAGGACAGAATTTACGAGCAGTACTTC. The genes are TRBV7-6 and TRBJ2-7, with a weak D call TRBD1 (6 bases). Per germline, CDR1 SGHVS and CDR2 FNYEAQ. The CDR3 spans 14 residues. The V end was cut by 2 bases, the J end by 4 bases, with 12 bases between. Based on the CDR3 plus reference TRBV7-6 and TRBJ2-7, the full variable domain is GAGVSQSPRYKVTKRGQDVALRCDPISGHVSLYWYRQALGQGPEFLTYFNYEAQQDKSGLPNDRFSAERPEGSISTLTIQRTEQRDSAMYRCASSLQDRIYEQYFGPGTRLTVT.

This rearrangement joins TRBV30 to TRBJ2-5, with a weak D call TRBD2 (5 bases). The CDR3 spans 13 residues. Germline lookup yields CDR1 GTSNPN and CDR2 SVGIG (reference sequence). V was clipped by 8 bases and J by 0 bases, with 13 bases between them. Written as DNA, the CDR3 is TGTGCCGGTATAGTGGACTACCAAGAGACCCAGTACTTC. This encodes CAGIVDYQETQYF.

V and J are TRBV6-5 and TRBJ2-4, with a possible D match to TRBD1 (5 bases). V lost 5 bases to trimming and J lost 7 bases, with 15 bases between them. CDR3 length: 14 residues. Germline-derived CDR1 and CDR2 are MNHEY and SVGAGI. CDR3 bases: TGTGCCAGCAGTCCCGACAGTGCACGTAACATTCAGTACTTC. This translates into CASSPDSARNIQYF.

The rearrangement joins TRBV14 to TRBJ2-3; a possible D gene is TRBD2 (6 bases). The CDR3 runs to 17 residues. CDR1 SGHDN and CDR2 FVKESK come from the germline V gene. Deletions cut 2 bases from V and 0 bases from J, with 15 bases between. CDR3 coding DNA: TGTGCCAGCAGCCAATCAGGCGGCGGGATTAGCACAGATACGCAGTATTTT. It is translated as CASSQSGGGISTDTQYF.

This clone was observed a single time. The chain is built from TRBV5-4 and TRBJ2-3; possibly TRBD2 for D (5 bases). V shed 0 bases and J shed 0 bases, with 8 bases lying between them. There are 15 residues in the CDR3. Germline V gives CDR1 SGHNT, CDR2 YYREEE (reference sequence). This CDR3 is CASSLGGLSTDTQYF. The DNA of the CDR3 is TGTGCCAGCAGCTTGGGCGGGCTTAGCACAGATACGCAGTATTTT.

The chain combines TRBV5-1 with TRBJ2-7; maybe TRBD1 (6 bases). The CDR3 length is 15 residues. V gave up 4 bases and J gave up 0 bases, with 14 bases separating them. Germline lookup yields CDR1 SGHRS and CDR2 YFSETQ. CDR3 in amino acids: CASSPGTTSSYEQYF. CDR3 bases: TGCGCCAGCAGCCCCGGGACAACGAGCTCCTACGAGCAGTACTTC.

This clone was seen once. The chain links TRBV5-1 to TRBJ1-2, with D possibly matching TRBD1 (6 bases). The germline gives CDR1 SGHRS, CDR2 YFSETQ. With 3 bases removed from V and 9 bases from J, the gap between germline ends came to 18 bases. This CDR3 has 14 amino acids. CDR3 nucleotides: TGCGCCAGCAGCTGGACCTCAGGGGAACAAAGCTACACCTTC. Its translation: CASSWTSGEQSYTF.

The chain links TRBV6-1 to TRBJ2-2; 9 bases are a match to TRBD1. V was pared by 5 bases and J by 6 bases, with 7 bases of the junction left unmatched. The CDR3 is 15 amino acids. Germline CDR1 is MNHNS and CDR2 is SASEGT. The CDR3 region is CASSPLTGGAGELFF. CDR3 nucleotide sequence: TGTGCCAGCAGTCCCCTGACAGGGGGGGCCGGGGAGCTGTTTTTT.

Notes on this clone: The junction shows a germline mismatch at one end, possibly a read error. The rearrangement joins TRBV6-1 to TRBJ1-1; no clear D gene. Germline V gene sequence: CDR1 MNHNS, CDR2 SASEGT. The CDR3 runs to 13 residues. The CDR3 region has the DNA TGTGCCAGCAGTGAAAGGGAGAACGCTGAAGCTTTCTTT. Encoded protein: CASSERENAEAFF.

The DNA for the CDR3 is TGTGCCAGCAGCCAAAACTCTATAGCGGGGCCCTACAATGAGCAGTTCTTC. Its protein is CASSQNSIAGPYNEQFF. The chain links TRBV14 to TRBJ2-1, with 8 bases matching TRBD2. CDR1 is SGHDN and CDR2 is FVKESK in the germline V gene. CDR3 length: 17 amino acids. The V gene end was trimmed by 2 bases and the J gene end by 2 bases; junction bases not matched to a gene: 8.

The CDR3 region is CAWSVLGQAISPLHF. The CDR3, as DNA: TGTGCCTGGAGTGTATTGGGGCAGGCGATCTCACCCCTCCACTTT. V gene TRBV30 combines with J gene TRBJ1-6; D may be TRBD1 (5 bases). Germline-derived CDR1 and CDR2 are GTSNPN and SVGIG (reference sequence). This CDR3 contains 15 residues. With 0 bases removed from V and 10 bases from J, the gap between germline ends came to 16 bases.

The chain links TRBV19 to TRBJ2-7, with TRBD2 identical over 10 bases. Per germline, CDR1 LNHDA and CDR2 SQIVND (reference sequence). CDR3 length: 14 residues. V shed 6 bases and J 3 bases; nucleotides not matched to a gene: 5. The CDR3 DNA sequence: TGTGCCAGTAGCAGCGGGGGGGGCCGCTACGAGCAGTACTTC. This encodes CASSSGGGRYEQYF.

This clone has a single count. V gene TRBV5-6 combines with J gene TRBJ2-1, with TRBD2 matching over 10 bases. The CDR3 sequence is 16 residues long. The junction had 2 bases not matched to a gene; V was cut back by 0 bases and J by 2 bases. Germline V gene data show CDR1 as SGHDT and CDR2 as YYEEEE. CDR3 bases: TGTGCCAGCAGCTTGGCCCTAGCGGGGGCCTACAATGAGCAGTTCTTC. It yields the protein CASSLALAGAYNEQFF.

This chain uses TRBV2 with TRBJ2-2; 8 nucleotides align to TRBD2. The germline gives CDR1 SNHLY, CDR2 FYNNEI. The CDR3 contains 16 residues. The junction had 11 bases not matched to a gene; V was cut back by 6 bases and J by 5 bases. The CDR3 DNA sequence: TGTGCCAGCAGCACACCCGGGACTAGGGGAACCGGGGAGCTGTTTTTT. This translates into CASSTPGTRGTGELFF.

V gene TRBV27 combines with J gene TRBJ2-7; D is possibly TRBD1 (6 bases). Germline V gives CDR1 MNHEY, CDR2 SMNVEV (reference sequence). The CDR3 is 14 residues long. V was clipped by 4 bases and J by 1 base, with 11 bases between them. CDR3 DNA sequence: TGTGCCAGCAGTTATACAGGGCCTTCCTACGAGCAGTACTTC. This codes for CASSYTGPSYEQYF.

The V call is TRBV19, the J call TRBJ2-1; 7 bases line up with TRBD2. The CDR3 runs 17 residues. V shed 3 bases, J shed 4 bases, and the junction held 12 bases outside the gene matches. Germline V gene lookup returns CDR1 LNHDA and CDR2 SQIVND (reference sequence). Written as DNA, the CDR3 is TGTGCCAGTAGTATCAATTTCGCGGGAGACCTTTACAATGAGCAGTTCTTC. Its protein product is CASSINFAGDLYNEQFF.

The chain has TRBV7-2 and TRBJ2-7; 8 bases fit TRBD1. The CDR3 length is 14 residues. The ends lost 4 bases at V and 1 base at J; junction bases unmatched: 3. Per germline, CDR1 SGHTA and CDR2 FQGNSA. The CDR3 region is CASSYGTGSYEQYF. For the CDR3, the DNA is TGTGCCAGCAGCTACGGGACAGGTTCCTACGAGCAGTACTTC.

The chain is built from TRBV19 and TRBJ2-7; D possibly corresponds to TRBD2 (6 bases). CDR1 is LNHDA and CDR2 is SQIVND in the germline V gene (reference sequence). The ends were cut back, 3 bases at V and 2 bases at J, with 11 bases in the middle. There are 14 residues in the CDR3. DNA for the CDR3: TGTGCCAGTAGTATGAATAGCGGACCCTACGAGCAGTACTTC. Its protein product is CASSMNSGPYEQYF.

This chain's CDR3 is CASSSWMVAATGELFF. DNA of the CDR3: TGCGCCAGCAGCTCGTGGATGGTAGCGGCCACCGGGGAGCTGTTTTTT. The rearrangement joins TRBV5-1 to TRBJ2-2; D perhaps matches TRBD2 (6 bases). Trimming took 3 bases from V and 4 from J, leaving 16 bases between them. The CDR3 spans 16 residues. CDR1 SGHRS and CDR2 YFSETQ come from the germline V gene.